A selection of T cell receptor beta chains follows, all from one sample in a study of blood T cell repertoires in COVID-19. The method was immunoSEQ multiplex PCR; TCRdb's version includes in-frame clones alone and lacks a portion of them. Of roughly 260,000 clones in the sample, 87% are singletons; the top ten hold 2% to 3%. Sequenced input: peripheral blood. These receptors originate from a woman aged 45-65 years with acute or convalescent COVID-19. CDR3s include the opening cysteine and the closing phenylalanine or tryptophan. A D gene is named only where the DNA matches it firmly. Clone size is given for some rows only: seen once, a few or many times, or a class if the clone is expanded.

d_call,j_call,cdr3_length,clone_size,v_call,cdr3_aa,cdr3_nt
TRBD2,TRBJ2-1,19,-,TRBV19,CASSNPGLAVALGINEQFF,TGTGCCAGTAGTAACCCGGGACTAGCTGTAGCCCTGGGGATCAATGAGCAGTTCTTC
TRBD2,TRBJ2-7,14,-,TRBV19,CASTRTSGPYEQYF,TGTGCCAGTACCCGGACTAGCGGACCCTACGAGCAGTACTTC
TRBD2,TRBJ2-4,16,-,TRBV10-3,CAISRSGGLPKNIQYF,TGTGCCATCAGTAGGTCGGGAGGGTTGCCCAAAAACATTCAGTACTTC
-,TRBJ1-1,13,-,TRBV5-4,CASSFTLNTEAFF,TGTGCCAGCAGCTTTACACTGAACACTGAAGCTTTCTTT
-,TRBJ1-1,15,-,TRBV27,CASSLRGLPRTEAFF,TGTGCCAGCAGTTTACGCGGCCTACCTAGAACTGAAGCTTTCTTT
-,TRBJ1-5,16,-,TRBV7-2,CASSLVGARGNQPQHF,TGTGCCAGCAGCTTAGTTGGAGCCCGGGGCAATCAGCCCCAGCATTTT
-,TRBJ2-7,15,-,TRBV6-2/TRBV6-3,CASSYSRDNRGEQYF,TGTGCCAGCAGTTACTCGAGGGACAATCGGGGCGAGCAGTACTTC
TRBD1,TRBJ2-4,14,-,TRBV19,CASSMGQGRNIQYF,TGTGCCAGTAGTATGGGACAGGGTAGAAACATTCAGTACTTC
-,TRBJ1-1,14,-,TRBV30,CAWIGRERDTEAFF,TGTGCCTGGATCGGCAGGGAACGAGACACTGAAGCTTTCTTT
-,TRBJ1-5,15,-,TRBV5-1,CASSWGPSSNQPQHF,TGCGCCAGCAGCTGGGGCCCCAGCTCCAATCAGCCCCAGCATTTT
-,TRBJ1-2,12,once,TRBV3-1/TRBV3-2,CASSQDSYGYTF,TGTGCCAGCAGCCAAGACAGTTATGGCTACACCTTC
TRBD2,TRBJ2-7,16,-,TRBV14,CASSQDKASGINEQYF,TGTGCCAGCAGCCAAGATAAAGCTAGCGGGATCAACGAGCAGTACTTC
-,TRBJ2-1,13,-,TRBV7-3,CASSLNEYNEQFF,TGTGCCAGCAGCTTAAACGAGTACAATGAGCAGTTCTTC
-,TRBJ2-4,17,-,TRBV6-2/TRBV6-3,CASSYSSRGASKNIQYF,TGTGCCAGCAGTTACTCGAGCAGGGGGGCCAGCAAAAACATTCAGTACTTC
-,TRBJ2-7,16,-,TRBV1,CTSSHKPGLADYEQYF,TGCACCAGCAGCCATAAGCCGGGACTAGCGGATTACGAGCAGTACTTC
TRBD1,TRBJ1-5,17,-,TRBV18,CASSLRQGARSNQPQHF,TGTGCCAGCTCATTGAGACAGGGGGCTCGGAGCAATCAGCCCCAGCATTTT
TRBD1,TRBJ2-4,13,-,TRBV19,CANSQGQKNIQYF,TGTGCCAACTCCCAGGGACAGAAAAACATTCAGTACTTC
-,TRBJ1-2,13,-,TRBV7-9,CASSLGGLDGYTF,TGTGCCAGCAGCTTAGGCGGGTTGGATGGCTACACCTTC
TRBD1,TRBJ2-3,13,once,TRBV12-3/TRBV12-4,CASNSQGGDTQYF,TGTGCCAGCAACTCACAGGGGGGAGATACGCAGTATTTT
TRBD2,TRBJ2-1,16,-,TRBV15,CATSRGLAGFYNEQFF,TGTGCCACCAGCAGGGGACTAGCGGGATTCTACAATGAGCAGTTCTTC
TRBD1,TRBJ2-7,16,once,TRBV27,CASSFSPGTGVKEQYF,TGTGCCAGCTCCTTCTCCCCCGGGACAGGGGTGAAAGAGCAGTACTTC
TRBD1,TRBJ1-1,16,-,TRBV11-2,CASSRGTGGAETEAFF,TGTGCCAGCAGCAGAGGGACAGGGGGCGCGGAAACTGAAGCTTTCTTT
-,TRBJ1-5,15,once,TRBV28,CASSWGGDPRGPQHF,TGTGCCAGCAGTTGGGGCGGGGACCCCCGCGGGCCCCAGCATTTT
-,TRBJ1-1,13,-,TRBV7-9,CASTAQGDTEAFF,TGTGCCAGCACGGCACAAGGGGACACTGAAGCTTTCTTT
TRBD1,TRBJ1-5,18,-,TRBV18,CASSPPPRTRQGGQPQHF,TGTGCCAGCTCACCACCGCCGCGAACGCGACAGGGTGGTCAGCCCCAGCATTTT
-,TRBJ1-4,16,-,TRBV7-9,CASSLVGGVTNEKLFF,TGTGCCAGCAGCTTAGTAGGAGGGGTCACTAATGAAAAACTGTTTTTT
TRBD1,TRBJ1-2,17,-,TRBV19,CASSTEPYRGRLYGYTF,TGTGCCAGTAGTACGGAACCCTACAGGGGGCGTCTCTATGGCTACACCTTC
-,TRBJ2-7,17,-,TRBV5-1,CASSLALGGLGSYEQYF,TGCGCCAGCAGCTTGGCCTTGGGGGGGCTTGGGTCCTACGAGCAGTACTTC
TRBD2,TRBJ2-2,16,-,TRBV11-3,CASSLLGLALTGELFF,TGTGCCAGCAGCTTGTTAGGACTAGCCCTCACCGGGGAGCTGTTTTTT
TRBD1,TRBJ1-2,13,-,TRBV7-2,CASSYDRDRFYTF,TGTGCCAGCAGCTACGACAGGGACAGATTTTACACCTTC
TRBD2,TRBJ2-3,15,-,TRBV28,CASSLPGTSSDTQYF,TGTGCCAGCAGTTTACCCGGGACTAGCTCAGATACGCAGTATTTT
TRBD1,TRBJ1-2,12,once,TRBV19,CASGTGVYGYTF,TGTGCCAGTGGGACAGGGGTTTATGGCTACACCTTC
-,TRBJ2-1,14,-,TRBV9,CASSERDFLNEQFF,TGTGCCAGCAGCGAGAGAGACTTTCTCAATGAGCAGTTCTTC
-,TRBJ2-7,12,-,TRBV7-8,CASSQTAYEQYF,TGTGCCAGCAGCCAAACGGCCTACGAGCAGTACTTC
-,TRBJ1-6,13,few,TRBV6-5,CASFLTEVRRLHF,TGTGCCAGCTTTCTGACTGAAGTAAGGCGCCTCCACTTT
-,TRBJ2-1,12,-,TRBV10-2,CASSTGNNEQFF,TGCGCCAGCAGTACGGGGAACAATGAGCAGTTCTTC
-,TRBJ1-1,17,-,TRBV18,CASSLTLGVGLNTEAFF,TGTGCCAGCTCACTAACACTGGGAGTAGGGTTGAACACTGAAGCTTTCTTT
TRBD1,TRBJ1-4,16,-,TRBV5-1,CASRTGATATNEKLFF,TGCGCCAGCCGGACAGGGGCGACTGCAACTAATGAAAAACTGTTTTTT
TRBD1,TRBJ1-4,16,-,TRBV28,CASSRQGLKLGEKLFF,TGTGCCAGCAGTCGACAGGGGCTAAAGCTGGGTGAAAAACTGTTTTTT
TRBD1,TRBJ2-7,14,-,TRBV4-1,CASSPGQGTYEQYF,TGCGCCAGCAGCCCTGGACAGGGAACCTACGAGCAGTACTTC
-,TRBJ2-7,12,-,TRBV6-2/TRBV6-3,CASSYSVHEQYF,TGTGCCAGCAGTTACTCCGTCCACGAGCAGTACTTC
TRBD1,TRBJ2-4,15,-,TRBV5-4,CASSMTGVAKNIQYF,TGTGCCAGCAGCATGACAGGGGTTGCCAAAAACATTCAGTACTTC
-,TRBJ2-7,15,once,TRBV6-2/TRBV6-3,CASSPAPGGTYEQYF,TGTGCCAGCAGCCCAGCTCCAGGAGGAACCTACGAGCAGTACTTC
TRBD1,TRBJ1-1,16,-,TRBV18,CASSPSRDRGNTEAFF,TGTGCCAGCTCACCTTCCCGGGACAGGGGGAACACTGAAGCTTTCTTT
TRBD1,TRBJ2-3,16,-,TRBV7-9,CASSLPGQGLGDTQYF,TGTGCCAGCAGCTTACCGGGACAGGGGCTTGGAGATACGCAGTATTTT
TRBD2,TRBJ2-7,13,-,TRBV7-9,CASSPQTSGGECF,TGTGCCAGCAGCCCCCAGACTAGCGGGGGCGAGTGCTTC
TRBD2,TRBJ2-7,16,-,TRBV5-4,CASSPGTSGRVKEQYF,TGTGCCAGCAGCCCCGGGACTAGCGGGAGAGTGAAGGAGCAGTACTTC
TRBD2,TRBJ2-1,18,-,TRBV6-2/TRBV6-3,CASSYWTSGGSSYNEQFF,TGTGCCAGCAGTTACTGGACTAGCGGAGGGAGCTCCTACAATGAGCAGTTCTTC
TRBD2,TRBJ2-7,15,-,TRBV5-1,CASTKGTSGFYEQYF,TGCGCCAGCACGAAGGGGACTAGCGGGTTTTACGAGCAGTACTTC
-,TRBJ1-4,14,-,TRBV28,CASSTGALNEKLFF,TGTGCCAGCAGTACTGGGGCCCTCAATGAAAAACTGTTTTTT
-,TRBJ2-3,15,-,TRBV24-1,CATSDRLVGTDTQYF,TGTGCCACCAGTGACAGACTAGTGGGCACAGATACGCAGTATTTT
TRBD2,TRBJ2-1,17,-,TRBV2,CASRPPPGTSEYNEQFF,TGTGCCAGCAGACCGCCCCCCGGGACTAGCGAGTACAATGAGCAGTTCTTC
TRBD1,TRBJ2-7,15,-,TRBV5-6,CASTRRDRGLREQYF,TGTGCCAGCACCCGAAGGGACAGGGGGCTTAGGGAGCAGTACTTC
TRBD2,TRBJ2-1,15,-,TRBV5-8,CASSLGLAGNNEQFF,TGTGCCAGCAGCTTAGGCCTAGCGGGGAACAATGAGCAGTTCTTC